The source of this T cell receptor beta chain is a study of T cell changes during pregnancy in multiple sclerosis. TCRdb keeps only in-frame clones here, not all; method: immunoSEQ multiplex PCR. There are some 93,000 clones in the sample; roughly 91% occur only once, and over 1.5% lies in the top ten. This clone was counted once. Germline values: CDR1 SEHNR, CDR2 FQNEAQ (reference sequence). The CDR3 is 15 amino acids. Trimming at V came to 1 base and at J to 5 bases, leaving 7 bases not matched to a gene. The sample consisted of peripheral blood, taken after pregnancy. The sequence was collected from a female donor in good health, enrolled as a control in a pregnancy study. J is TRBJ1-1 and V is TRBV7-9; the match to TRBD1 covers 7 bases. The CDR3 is CASSLGTGVLTEAFF. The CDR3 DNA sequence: TGTGCCAGCAGCTTAGGTACAGGGGTTTTGACTGAAGCTTTCTTT.